This T cell receptor beta chain appears in the sequencing data of a study of cytomegalovirus exposure and HLA in healthy donors. Whole-study findings and limits: Later analysis associated a missense DCLRE1C variant with TCR beta V- and J-gene trimming. A later analysis found most CMV-associated TCR beta chains apparently HLA-restricted.

This PCR relied on a set of 60 Vbeta primers and 13 Jbeta primers. Profiled with immunoSEQ multiplex PCR; TCRdb holds only in-frame clones, not every one. The sample has about 65,000 clones, 55% to 65% seen once. This clone was counted a few times. Its target is not known. The CDR3 loop spans 12 amino acids. Germline values: CDR1 SGHAT, CDR2 FQNNGV. V dropped 6 bases and J dropped 2 bases, with 5 bases sitting between them. The sequence came from a man aged 25-45 years in good health and CMV-seronegative. The rearrangement uses TRBV11-2 and TRBJ1-5; D ambiguous. Sequenced material: PBMCs. The CDR3 DNA sequence: TGTGCCAGCAGTGAGGGCAATCAGCCCCAGCATTTT. Its protein is CASSEGNQPQHF.